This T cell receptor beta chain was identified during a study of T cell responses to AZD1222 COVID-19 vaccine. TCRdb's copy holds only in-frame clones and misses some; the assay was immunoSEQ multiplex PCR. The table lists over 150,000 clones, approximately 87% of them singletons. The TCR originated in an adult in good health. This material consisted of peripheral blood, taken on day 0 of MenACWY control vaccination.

This CDR3 reads CASSDASAGQPQHF. The CDR3 nucleotides are TGTGCCAGCAGTGATGCCAGCGCGGGTCAGCCCCAGCATTTT. This chain uses TRBV6-1 with TRBJ1-5, with D unresolved. V lost 3 bases and J lost 6, with 12 bases in between. CDR1 and CDR2 (germline): MNHNS, SASEGT. The length of the CDR3 is 14 residues.